This passage covers 10 T cell receptor beta chains from one sample sequenced in a study of blood T cell repertoires in COVID-19. TCRdb's copy holds only in-frame clones and misses some; the assay was immunoSEQ multiplex PCR. The table shows about 130,000 clones, with around 82% occurring only once. The sample consisted of peripheral blood. These receptor sequences come from a human donor in a cohort sampled during active COVID-19.

The genes are TRBV11-3 and TRBJ2-3, with TRBD2 matching 13 bases. The length of the CDR3 is 16 residues. Germline CDR1 is SGHNT and CDR2 is YENEEA. Unmatched junction bases numbered 6, after V lost 5 bases and J lost 4 bases. The CDR3 loop is CASSAGLAGVPDTQYF. The CDR3 DNA follows: TGTGCCAGCAGCGCCGGACTAGCGGGAGTCCCAGATACGCAGTATTTT.

The V gene is TRBV27, the J gene TRBJ1-2, with D uncertain. CDR1 MNHEY and CDR2 SMNVEV come from the germline V gene (reference sequence). Trimming took 6 bases from V and 0 from J, leaving 14 bases between them. This CDR3 is built from 15 residues. In DNA form, the CDR3 reads TGTGCCAGCAGACCTCTAAGTTTAGCTAACTATGGCTACACCTTC. Its translation: CASRPLSLANYGYTF.

V gene TRBV18 combines with J gene TRBJ1-5, with 9 bases aligning to TRBD1. J lost 5 bases, V lost 6 bases, and 8 bases had no gene match. This CDR3 spans 15 amino acids. Per germline, CDR1 KGHSH and CDR2 LQKENI. The CDR3 DNA reads TGTGCCAGCTCGCCAGGGACAGGGTTCCATCAGCCCCAGCATTTT. This gives the protein CASSPGTGFHQPQHF.

The chain is built from TRBV11-3 and TRBJ2-1, with TRBD2 identical over 7 bases. The V gene end was trimmed by 1 base and the J gene end by 0 bases; junction bases not matched to a gene: 9. This CDR3 has 18 amino acids. CDR1 is SGHNT and CDR2 is YENEEA in the germline V gene. The CDR3 nucleotides read TGTGCCAGCAGCTTAGTTCGTGGGAGGGATTTCTCCTACAATGAGCAGTTCTTC. Amino acids: CASSLVRGRDFSYNEQFF.

The chain links TRBV6-2 or TRBV6-3 to TRBJ2-7, with TRBD2 matching 9 bases. CDR3 size: 16 residues. CDR1 and CDR2 (germline): MNHEY, SVGEGT. V dropped 2 bases and J dropped 2; count of bases not matched to a gene: 7. CDR3 protein: CASSYLLAGQTYEQYF. The CDR3, as DNA: TGTGCCAGCAGTTACCTGCTAGCGGGGCAAACCTACGAGCAGTACTTC.

This clone was seen once. An end of the junction differs from the germline gene, which may be a read error. The CDR3 bases are TGTGCCAGTAGTTTCCGGGAGAACACTGAAGCTTTCTTT. Translated: CASSFRENTEAFF. The rearrangement links TRBV12-3 or TRBV12-4 to TRBJ1-1; D is uncertain. This CDR3 has 13 residues.

J is TRBJ1-1 and V is TRBV28, with D tentatively TRBD1 (5 bases). The CDR3 contains 15 residues. Looked up from germline, CDR1 is MDHEN and CDR2 is SYDVKM. V lost 3 bases and J 7 bases, leaving 18 bases between the germline ends. This chain's CDR3 is CASSFSTGGVGEAFF. The CDR3 nucleotides read TGTGCCAGCAGTTTCTCCACGGGAGGGGTTGGTGAAGCTTTCTTT.

The chain couples TRBV2 to TRBJ1-2; D is perhaps TRBD1 (5 bases). The CDR3 contains 15 residues. V gave up 5 bases and J gave up 0 bases, with 13 bases separating them. Germline lookup yields CDR1 SNHLY and CDR2 FYNNEI. The CDR3 region has the DNA TGTGCCAGCAGTCCCCAGGGTGTCGCTAACTATGGCTACACCTTC. Protein sequence: CASSPQGVANYGYTF.

The chain uses TRBV6-5 and TRBJ1-5; TRBD1 matches 7 bases. Germline CDR1 reads MNHEY; CDR2 reads SVGAGI. The J segment lost 9 bases and the V segment lost 4 bases, leaving 9 bases of the junction unmatched. The CDR3 sequence is 14 residues long. The DNA for the CDR3 is TGTGCCAGCAGTTCACCGCGAACAGGGGCGCCCCAGCATTTT. Translation: CASSSPRTGAPQHF.

This chain joins TRBV3-1 (or the pseudogene TRBV3-2) and TRBJ2-1; no reliable D call. CDR3 length: 12 amino acids. The V and J ends lost 0 bases and 8 bases respectively, with 5 bases between them. The germline V gene has CDR1 LGHDT and CDR2 YNNKEL (reference sequence). The CDR3 reads CASSQERYEQFF. CDR3 bases: TGTGCCAGCAGCCAAGAGAGGTATGAGCAGTTCTTC.